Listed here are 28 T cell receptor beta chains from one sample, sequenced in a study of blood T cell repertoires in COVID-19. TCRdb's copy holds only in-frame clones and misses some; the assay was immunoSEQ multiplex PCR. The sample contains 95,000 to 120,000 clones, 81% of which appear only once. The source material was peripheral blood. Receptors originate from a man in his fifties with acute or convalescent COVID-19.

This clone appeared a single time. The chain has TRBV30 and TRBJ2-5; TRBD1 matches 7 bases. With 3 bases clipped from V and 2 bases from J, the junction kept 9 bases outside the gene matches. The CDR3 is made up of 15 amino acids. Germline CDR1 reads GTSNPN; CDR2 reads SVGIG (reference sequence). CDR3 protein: CAWSETGTEQETQYF. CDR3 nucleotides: TGTGCCTGGAGCGAAACCGGGACAGAACAAGAGACCCAGTACTTC. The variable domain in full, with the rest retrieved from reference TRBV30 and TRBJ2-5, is SQTIHQWPATLVQPVGSPLSLECTVEGTSNPNLYWYRQAAGRGLQLLFYSVGIGQISSEVPQNLSASRPQDRQFILSSKKLLLSDSGFYLCAWSETGTEQETQYFGPGTRLLVL.

This CDR3 is CASSSGAGATEAFF. The DNA for the CDR3 is TGTGCCAGCAGCTCAGGGGCAGGGGCCACTGAAGCTTTCTTT. The chain carries TRBV21-1 and TRBJ1-1; the table names TRBD1, a call not compared with the DNA. TRBV21-1 is an annotated pseudogene. The CDR3 extends over 14 amino acids.

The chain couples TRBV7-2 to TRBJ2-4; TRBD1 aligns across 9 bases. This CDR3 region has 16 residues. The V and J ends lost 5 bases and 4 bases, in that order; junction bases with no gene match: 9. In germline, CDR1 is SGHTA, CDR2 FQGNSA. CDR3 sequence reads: CASSPRPGQGKNIQYF. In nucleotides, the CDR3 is TGTGCCAGCAGCCCGAGACCGGGACAGGGTAAAAACATTCAGTACTTC.

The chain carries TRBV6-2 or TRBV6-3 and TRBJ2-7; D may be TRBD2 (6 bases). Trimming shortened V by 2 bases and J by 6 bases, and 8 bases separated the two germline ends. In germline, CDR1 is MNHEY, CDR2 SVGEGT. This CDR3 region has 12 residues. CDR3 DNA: TGTGCCAGCAGTTACGGGGGGACCGAGCAGTACTTC. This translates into CASSYGGTEQYF.

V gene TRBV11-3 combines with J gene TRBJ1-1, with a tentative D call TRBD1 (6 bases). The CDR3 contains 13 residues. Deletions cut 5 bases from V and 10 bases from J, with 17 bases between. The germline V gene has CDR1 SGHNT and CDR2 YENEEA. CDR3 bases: TGTGCCAGCAGCCTTAATAACAGGGAAGGAGCTTTCTTT. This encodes CASSLNNREGAFF.

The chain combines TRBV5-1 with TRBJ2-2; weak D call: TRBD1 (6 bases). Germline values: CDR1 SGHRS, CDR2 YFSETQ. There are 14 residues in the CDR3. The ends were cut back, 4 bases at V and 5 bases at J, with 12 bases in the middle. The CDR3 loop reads CASSPRTVTGELFF. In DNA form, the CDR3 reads TGCGCCAGCAGCCCTAGGACAGTTACCGGGGAGCTGTTTTTT.

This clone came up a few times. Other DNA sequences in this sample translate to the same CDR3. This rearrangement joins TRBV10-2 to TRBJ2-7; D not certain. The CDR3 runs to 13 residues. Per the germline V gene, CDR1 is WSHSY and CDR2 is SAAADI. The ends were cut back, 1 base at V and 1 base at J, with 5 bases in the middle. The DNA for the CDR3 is TGCGCCAGCAGTGAGTTTACTTCCTACGAGCAGTACTTC. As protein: CASSEFTSYEQYF.

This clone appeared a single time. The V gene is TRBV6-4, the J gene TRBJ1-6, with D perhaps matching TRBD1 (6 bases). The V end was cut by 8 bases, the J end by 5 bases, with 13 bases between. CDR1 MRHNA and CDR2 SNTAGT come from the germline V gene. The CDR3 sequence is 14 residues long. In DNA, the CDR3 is TGTGCCAGCGACTTGGGGGCCGATAATTCACCCCTCCACTTT. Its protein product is CASDLGADNSPLHF.

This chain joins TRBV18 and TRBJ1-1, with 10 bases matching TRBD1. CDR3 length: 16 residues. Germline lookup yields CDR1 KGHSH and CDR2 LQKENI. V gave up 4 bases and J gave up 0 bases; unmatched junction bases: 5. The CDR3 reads CASSQGTGALNTEAFF. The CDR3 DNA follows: TGTGCCAGCTCACAGGGGACAGGGGCCTTGAACACTGAAGCTTTCTTT.

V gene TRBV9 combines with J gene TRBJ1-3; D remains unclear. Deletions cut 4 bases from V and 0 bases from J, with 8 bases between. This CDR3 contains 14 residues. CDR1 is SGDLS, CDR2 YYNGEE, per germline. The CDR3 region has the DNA TGTGCCAGCAGCCCCCTCGGCTCTGGAAACACCATATATTTT. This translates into CASSPLGSGNTIYF.

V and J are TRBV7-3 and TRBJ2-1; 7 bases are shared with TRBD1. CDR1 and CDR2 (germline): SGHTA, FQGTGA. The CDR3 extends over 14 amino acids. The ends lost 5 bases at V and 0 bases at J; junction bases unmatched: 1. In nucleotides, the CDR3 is TGTGCCAGCAGCCCAGGGGGCTCCTACAATGAGCAGTTCTTC. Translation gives CASSPGGSYNEQFF.

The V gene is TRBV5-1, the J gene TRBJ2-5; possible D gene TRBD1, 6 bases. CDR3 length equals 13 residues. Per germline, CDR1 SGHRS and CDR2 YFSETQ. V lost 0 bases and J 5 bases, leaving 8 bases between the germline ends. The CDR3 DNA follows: TGCGCCAGCAGCTTGGAGGGGGTGGAGACCCAGTACTTC. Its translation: CASSLEGVETQYF.

This CDR3 is CASSPSTGIRNTEAFF. CDR3 DNA sequence: TGTGCCAGCAGTCCTTCTACAGGGATTCGGAACACTGAAGCTTTCTTT. The genes are TRBV28 and TRBJ1-1, with D possibly matching TRBD1 (6 bases). V lost 5 bases to trimming and J lost 1 base, with 17 bases between them. The germline CDR1 and CDR2 sequences are MDHEN and SYDVKM. CDR3 size: 16 residues.

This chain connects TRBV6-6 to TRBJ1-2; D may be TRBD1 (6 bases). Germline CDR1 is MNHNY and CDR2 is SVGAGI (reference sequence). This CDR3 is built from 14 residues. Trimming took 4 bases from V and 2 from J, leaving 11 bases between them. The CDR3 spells CASSSTGGNYGYTF. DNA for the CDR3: TGTGCCAGCAGTTCGACGGGGGGCAACTATGGCTACACCTTC.

The CDR3 coding sequence is TGTGCCAGTACCTTGACAGCAACTAATGAAAAACTGTTTTTT. Protein product: CASTLTATNEKLFF. The chain carries TRBV19 and TRBJ1-4, with D possibly TRBD1 on 5 matching bases. The CDR3 sequence is 14 residues long. Trimming took off 7 bases at V and 0 bases at J, with 9 bases between the two ends. The germline V gene encodes CDR1 LNHDA and CDR2 SQIVND (reference sequence).

The CDR3 sequence is CASSLEGGTNTEAFF. CDR3 nucleotides: TGTGCCAGCAGCTTGGAGGGGGGGACAAACACTGAAGCTTTCTTT. The chain joins TRBV5-6 to TRBJ1-1; tentatively, D is TRBD1 (6 bases). CDR3 length equals 15 residues. From germline, CDR1 is SGHDT and CDR2 YYEEEE. Trimming stripped 0 bases from V and 2 bases from J, with 11 bases between.

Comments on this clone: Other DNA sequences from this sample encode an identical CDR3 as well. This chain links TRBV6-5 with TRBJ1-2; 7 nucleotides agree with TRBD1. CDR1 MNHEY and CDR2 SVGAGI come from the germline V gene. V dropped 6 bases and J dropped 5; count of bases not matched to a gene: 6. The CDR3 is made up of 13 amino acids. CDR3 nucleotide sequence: TGTGCCAGCAGCAGGGACAGTAGTTATGGCTACACCTTC. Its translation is CASSRDSSYGYTF.

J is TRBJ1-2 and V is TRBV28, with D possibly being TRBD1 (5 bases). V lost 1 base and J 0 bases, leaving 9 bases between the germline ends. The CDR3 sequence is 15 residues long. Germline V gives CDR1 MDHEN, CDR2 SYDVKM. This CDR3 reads CASSLSGGSNYGYTF. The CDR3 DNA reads TGTGCCAGCAGTTTATCGGGGGGATCTAACTATGGCTACACCTTC.

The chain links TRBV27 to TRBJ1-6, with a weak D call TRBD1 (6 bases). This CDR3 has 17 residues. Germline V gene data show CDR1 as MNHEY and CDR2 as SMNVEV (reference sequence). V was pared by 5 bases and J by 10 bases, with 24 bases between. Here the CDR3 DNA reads TGTGCCAGCAGTCCCGAGGGGAAAGGACAGTTTAGATCACCCCTCCACTTT. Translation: CASSPEGKGQFRSPLHF.

CDR3 coding DNA: TGTGCCAGCAGTTTCCTGGGGACGGGGGATCAGCCCCAGCATTTT. Translation: CASSFLGTGDQPQHF. The chain is built from TRBV28 and TRBJ1-5, with D perhaps matching TRBD1 (5 bases). CDR1 and CDR2 from the germline V gene are MDHEN and SYDVKM. The CDR3 contains 15 residues. The ends were cut back, 3 bases at V and 5 bases at J, with 14 bases in the middle.

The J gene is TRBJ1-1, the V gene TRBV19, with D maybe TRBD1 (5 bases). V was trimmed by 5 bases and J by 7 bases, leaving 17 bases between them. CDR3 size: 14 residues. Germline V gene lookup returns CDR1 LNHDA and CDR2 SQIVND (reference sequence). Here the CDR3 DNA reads TGTGCCAGTAGTGTGGGGGGAGTGGTCGGTGAAGCTTTCTTT. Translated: CASSVGGVVGEAFF.

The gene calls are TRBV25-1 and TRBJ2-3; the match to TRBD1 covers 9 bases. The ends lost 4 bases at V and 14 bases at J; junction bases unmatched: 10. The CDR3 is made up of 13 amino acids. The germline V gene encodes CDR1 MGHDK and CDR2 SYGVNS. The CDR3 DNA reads TGTGCCAGCAGTGCCCCTTACAGGGGGCCTTCGTATTTT. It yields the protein CASSAPYRGPSYF.

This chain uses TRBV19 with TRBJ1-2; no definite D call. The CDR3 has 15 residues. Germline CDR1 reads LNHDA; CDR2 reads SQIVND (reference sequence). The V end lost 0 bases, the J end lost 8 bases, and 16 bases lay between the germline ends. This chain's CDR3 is CASSIDLTAGDGYTF. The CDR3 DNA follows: TGTGCCAGTAGTATAGATCTAACAGCGGGCGACGGCTACACCTTC.

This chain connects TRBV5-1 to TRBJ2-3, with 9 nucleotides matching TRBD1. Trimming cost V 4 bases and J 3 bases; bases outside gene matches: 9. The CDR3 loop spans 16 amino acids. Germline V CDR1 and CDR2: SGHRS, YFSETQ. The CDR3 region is CASSGRPGTGTDTQYF. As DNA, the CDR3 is TGCGCCAGCAGCGGGCGGCCCGGGACAGGGACAGATACGCAGTATTTT.

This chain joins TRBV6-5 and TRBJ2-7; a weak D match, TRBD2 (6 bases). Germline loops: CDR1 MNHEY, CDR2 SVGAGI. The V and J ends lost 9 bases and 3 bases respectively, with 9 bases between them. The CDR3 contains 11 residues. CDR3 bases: TGTGCCAGTCAGGACTACTACGAGCAGTACGTC. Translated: CASQDYYEQYV.

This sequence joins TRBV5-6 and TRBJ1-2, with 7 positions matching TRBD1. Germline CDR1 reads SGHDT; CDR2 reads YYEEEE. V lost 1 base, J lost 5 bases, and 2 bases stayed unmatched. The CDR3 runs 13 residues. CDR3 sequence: CASSLSRGYGYTF. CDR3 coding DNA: TGTGCCAGCAGCTTGAGCAGGGGGTATGGCTACACCTTC.

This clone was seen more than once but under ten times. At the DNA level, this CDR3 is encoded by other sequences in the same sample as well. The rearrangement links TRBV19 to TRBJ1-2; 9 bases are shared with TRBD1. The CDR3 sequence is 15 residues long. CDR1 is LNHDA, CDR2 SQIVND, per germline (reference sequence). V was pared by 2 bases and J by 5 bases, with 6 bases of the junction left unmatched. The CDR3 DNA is TGTGCCAGTAGTATATCAGGACAGGGGAGTTATGGCTACACCTTC. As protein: CASSISGQGSYGYTF.

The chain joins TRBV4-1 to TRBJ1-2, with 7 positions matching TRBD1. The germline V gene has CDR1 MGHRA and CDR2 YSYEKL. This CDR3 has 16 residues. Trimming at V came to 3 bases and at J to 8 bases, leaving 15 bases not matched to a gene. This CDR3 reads CASSQSPIQGWLGYTF. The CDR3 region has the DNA TGCGCCAGCAGCCAGTCGCCAATACAGGGGTGGTTAGGCTACACCTTC.